Included here is one T cell receptor (beta chain) sequence, with context. Its antigen is currently unknown. The germline CDR1 and CDR2 sequences are SGHVS and FQNEAQ. The ends lost 5 bases at V and 6 bases at J; junction bases unmatched: 10. The CDR3 runs to 16 residues. This sample is part of a study of T-cell memory formation after mild COVID-19. Notes on the study in general: Memory cells collected pre-infection included some clones that later responded, suggesting cross-reactive memory joined.

Amplification by 5'RACE using constant-segment primers produced TCR alpha and TCR beta cDNA libraries that carried sample barcodes and UMIs. TCRdb fed the 5' RACE reads into MiXCR, producing one record per CDR3 protein. The table includes fewer than 700,000 distinct CDR3 sequences, roughly 17% detected once. Sequenced sample: PBMCs or a T cell subset sorted from them (not recorded which). The chain recombines TRBV7-8 with TRBJ2-2, with 9 nucleotides matching TRBD2. The receptor was isolated from an adult woman who had mild COVID-19 (a few samples of this study predate the infection). Cell type and time point are not known. The CDR3 nucleotides are TGTGCCAGCAGCCCGCGACTAGCGGAGGGAGCCGGGGAGCTGTTTTTT. Amino acids: CASSPRLAEGAGELFF.